This T cell receptor beta chain was sequenced for a study of monozygotic twins with inflammatory bowel disease. The V gene's germline CDR1 is DFQATT and CDR2 SNEGSKA (reference sequence). This CDR3 is built from 14 residues. TCRalpha along with TCRbeta cDNA was subjected to two nested PCRs lasting roughly 17 and 9 cycles. TCRdb reprocessed the 5' RACE reads, keeping one entry per CDR3 protein, no DNA. Its clone listing holds approximately 400,000 distinct CDR3 sequences. The sequence came from a human donor with ulcerative colitis or Crohn's disease, or a healthy co-twin of an affected twin (not recorded which). The genes are TRBV20-1 and TRBJ2-1; TCRdb's D call, TRBD1, is unchecked because there is no DNA. The specimen sequenced was blood. The CDR3 spells CSAPGYRGKNEQFF.